This is a list of T cell receptor beta chains from one sample in a study of blood T cell repertoires in COVID-19. Data came from immunoSEQ multiplex PCR; TCRdb stores just in-frame clones and leaves some out. The repertoire holds 87,000 or so clones, with around nine tenths as singletons. Specimen: peripheral blood. The origin of the receptors is a woman of 80 years or more with acute or convalescent COVID-19. Both conserved end residues are part of each CDR3. The D gene is left open where the match is weak. Part of the rows lack a size; the others show once, few, many or a class for expanded clones.

CDR3 protein: CASSQLSGGAGNEQFF; CDR3 DNA: TGTGCCAGCAGCCAGCTTAGCGGGGGGGCCGGCAATGAGCAGTTCTTC; J gene: TRBJ2-1; V gene: TRBV3-1/TRBV3-2; D gene: TRBD2; clone size: .
CDR3 protein: CASSRSGLAGGNNPTDTQYF; CDR3 DNA: TGTGCCAGCAGCCGCTCGGGACTAGCGGGAGGGAACAACCCCACAGATACGCAGTATTTT; J gene: TRBJ2-3; V gene: TRBV3-1/TRBV3-2; D gene: TRBD2; clone size: .
CDR3 protein: CASRYSGGNEQYF; CDR3 DNA: TGTGCCAGCAGATATTCGGGGGGGAACGAGCAGTACTTC; J gene: TRBJ2-7; V gene: TRBV12-3/TRBV12-4; D gene: TRBD2; clone size: .
CDR3 protein: CASRALAGSERETQYF; CDR3 DNA: TGTGCCAGTAGAGCGCTAGCGGGCTCCGAGCGGGAGACCCAGTACTTC; J gene: TRBJ2-5; V gene: TRBV19; D gene: TRBD2; clone size: .
CDR3 protein: CAWSPWTGSDGYTF; CDR3 DNA: TGTGCCTGGAGTCCTTGGACAGGGAGCGATGGCTACACCTTC; J gene: TRBJ1-2; V gene: TRBV30; D gene: TRBD1; clone size: .
CDR3 protein: CASSPGQATRNEQFF; CDR3 DNA: TGTGCCAGCAGCCCGGGACAGGCAACGCGGAATGAGCAGTTCTTC; J gene: TRBJ2-1; V gene: TRBV5-4; D gene: TRBD1; clone size: .
CDR3 protein: CASSLVAGGRDTQYF; CDR3 DNA: TGTGCCAGCAGCTTGGTTGCGGGGGGGAGAGATACGCAGTATTTT; J gene: TRBJ2-3; V gene: TRBV5-5; D gene: TRBD2; clone size: .
CDR3 protein: CASSPDRALGGYTF; CDR3 DNA: TGTGCCAGCAGCCCCGACAGGGCCTTAGGCGGCTACACCTTC; J gene: TRBJ1-2; V gene: TRBV5-4; D gene: TRBD1; clone size: .
CDR3 protein: CASSIGGPPGEAFF; CDR3 DNA: TGTGCCAGCAGCATTGGCGGTCCCCCGGGAGAGGCTTTCTTT; J gene: TRBJ1-1; V gene: TRBV11-2; D gene: .; clone size: once
CDR3 protein: CASSYIAQGEQYF; CDR3 DNA: TGTGCCAGCAGCTACATAGCACAGGGAGAGCAGTACTTC; J gene: TRBJ2-7; V gene: TRBV7-9; D gene: .; clone size: .
CDR3 protein: CASSRSNTEAFF; CDR3 DNA: TGTGCCAGCTCTCGGTCGAACACTGAAGCTTTCTTT; J gene: TRBJ1-1; V gene: TRBV5-6; D gene: .; clone size: once
CDR3 protein: CASSIGLAGGQETQYF; CDR3 DNA: TGTGCCAGTAGTATAGGCCTAGCGGGGGGTCAAGAGACCCAGTACTTC; J gene: TRBJ2-5; V gene: TRBV19; D gene: TRBD2; clone size: .
CDR3 protein: CASRGRTMNTEAFF; CDR3 DNA: TGTGCCAGCAGGGGCAGAACCATGAACACTGAAGCTTTCTTT; J gene: TRBJ1-1; V gene: TRBV6-5; D gene: .; clone size: .
CDR3 protein: CASSYVREPQHF; CDR3 DNA: TGTGCCAGCAGTTACGTTCGGGAGCCCCAGCATTTT; J gene: TRBJ1-5; V gene: TRBV6-2/TRBV6-3; D gene: .; clone size: few
CDR3 protein: CSVEDSGGPQHF; CDR3 DNA: TGCAGCGTTGAAGACTCGGGGGGGCCCCAGCATTTT; J gene: TRBJ1-5; V gene: TRBV29-1; D gene: .; clone size: .
CDR3 protein: CSASVQNLYGYTF; CDR3 DNA: TGCAGTGCTAGTGTCCAGAACCTCTATGGCTACACCTTC; J gene: TRBJ1-2; V gene: TRBV20-1; D gene: .; clone size: .
CDR3 protein: CASSPVGGQGRTEAFF; CDR3 DNA: TGTGCCAGCTCACCCGTGGGGGGGCAGGGACGGACTGAAGCTTTCTTT; J gene: TRBJ1-1; V gene: TRBV18; D gene: .; clone size: .
CDR3 protein: CAWSITGGMASNQPQHF; CDR3 DNA: TGTGCCTGGAGTATCACAGGGGGGATGGCCAGCAATCAGCCCCAGCATTTT; J gene: TRBJ1-5; V gene: TRBV30; D gene: TRBD1; clone size: .
CDR3 protein: CASGQSTEAFF; CDR3 DNA: TGTGCCAGCGGACAGAGCACTGAAGCTTTCTTT; J gene: TRBJ1-1; V gene: TRBV2; D gene: .; clone size: .
CDR3 protein: CASSPSTGGVSYEQYF; CDR3 DNA: TGTGCCAGCAGTCCTAGCACAGGGGGAGTCTCCTACGAGCAGTACTTC; J gene: TRBJ2-7; V gene: TRBV27; D gene: TRBD1; clone size: .
CDR3 protein: CASSLPPGTSGRVETQYF; CDR3 DNA: TGTGCCAGCAGCTTGCCCCCCGGGACTAGCGGGAGGGTAGAGACCCAGTACTTC; J gene: TRBJ2-5; V gene: TRBV5-6; D gene: TRBD2; clone size: .
CDR3 protein: CASSDLKDRGNGYTF; CDR3 DNA: TGTGCCAGCAGCGATCTCAAGGACAGGGGGAATGGCTACACCTTC; J gene: TRBJ1-2; V gene: TRBV11-2; D gene: TRBD1; clone size: many
CDR3 protein: CASSGTGLDEQYF; CDR3 DNA: TGTGCCAGCAGCGGGACAGGGCTAGACGAGCAGTACTTC; J gene: TRBJ2-7; V gene: TRBV7-8; D gene: TRBD1; clone size: few
CDR3 protein: CAASGTTLGETQYF; CDR3 DNA: TGTGCCGCATCCGGGACTACCTTAGGAGAGACCCAGTACTTC; J gene: TRBJ2-5; V gene: TRBV30; D gene: TRBD2; clone size: .
CDR3 protein: CASGTARSYNSPLHF; CDR3 DNA: TGTGCCAGTGGGACAGCGAGAAGTTATAATTCACCCCTCCACTTT; J gene: TRBJ1-6; V gene: TRBV19; D gene: TRBD1; clone size: .
CDR3 protein: CASSALGGNTEAFF; CDR3 DNA: TGTGCCAGCAGCGCGCTCGGGGGGAACACTGAAGCTTTCTTT; J gene: TRBJ1-1; V gene: TRBV7-3; D gene: .; clone size: .
CDR3 protein: CASSSSRGDNEQFF; CDR3 DNA: TGTGCCAGCAGCTCCAGTCGGGGAGACAATGAGCAGTTCTTC; J gene: TRBJ2-1; V gene: TRBV11-3; D gene: .; clone size: .
CDR3 protein: CASRPGTNTGELFF; CDR3 DNA: TGCGCCAGCAGGCCGGGGACGAACACCGGGGAGCTGTTTTTT; J gene: TRBJ2-2; V gene: TRBV10-2; D gene: .; clone size: .
CDR3 protein: CASSYGHGQGGQPQHF; CDR3 DNA: TGTGCCAGCAGTTACGGGCATGGACAGGGGGGTCAGCCCCAGCATTTT; J gene: TRBJ1-5; V gene: TRBV6-5; D gene: TRBD1; clone size: .
CDR3 protein: CASSYPGRHNEKLFF; CDR3 DNA: TGTGCCAGCAGCTACCCCGGGAGGCATAATGAAAAACTGTTTTTT; J gene: TRBJ1-4; V gene: TRBV5-5; D gene: .; clone size: .
CDR3 protein: CASSQGPGVEAFF; CDR3 DNA: TGTGCCAGCAGCCAAGGCCCGGGGGTCGAAGCTTTCTTT; J gene: TRBJ1-1; V gene: TRBV3-1/TRBV3-2; D gene: .; clone size: .
CDR3 protein: CASSRDISDTIYF; CDR3 DNA: TGTGCCAGCAGTCGGGACATCTCGGACACCATATATTTT; J gene: TRBJ1-3; V gene: TRBV6-5; D gene: .; clone size: .
CDR3 protein: CASSVAVREFGDTQYF; CDR3 DNA: TGTGCCAGCAGCGTAGCTGTGCGGGAGTTCGGAGATACGCAGTATTTT; J gene: TRBJ2-3; V gene: TRBV9; D gene: TRBD2; clone size: .
CDR3 protein: CASSLGLWGTDTQYF; CDR3 DNA: TGTGCCAGCAGCTTGGGACTCTGGGGCACAGATACGCAGTATTTT; J gene: TRBJ2-3; V gene: TRBV7-2; D gene: .; clone size: .
CDR3 protein: CASSYGRTLSSYEQYF; CDR3 DNA: TGTGCCAGCAGTTACGGGAGGACTCTAAGCTCCTACGAGCAGTACTTC; J gene: TRBJ2-7; V gene: TRBV6-5; D gene: .; clone size: .
CDR3 protein: CASSLGSAGAEAFF; CDR3 DNA: TGCGCCAGCAGCTTGGGGTCGGCGGGGGCCGAAGCTTTCTTT; J gene: TRBJ1-1; V gene: TRBV5-1; D gene: .; clone size: .
CDR3 protein: CASRDLVLAGGYWFF; CDR3 DNA: TGTGCCAGCAGGGATCTCGTGTTAGCGGGAGGGTATTGGTTCTTC; J gene: TRBJ2-1; V gene: TRBV6-5; D gene: TRBD2; clone size: .
CDR3 protein: CASSLEPGHNQPQHF; CDR3 DNA: TGTGCCAGCAGCTTAGAACCGGGACATAATCAGCCCCAGCATTTT; J gene: TRBJ1-5; V gene: TRBV7-2; D gene: .; clone size: .
CDR3 protein: CASSFEMTVSYEQYF; CDR3 DNA: TGTGCCAGCAGCTTCGAAATGACAGTCTCCTACGAGCAGTACTTC; J gene: TRBJ2-7; V gene: TRBV7-9; D gene: .; clone size: .
CDR3 protein: CAWSGGRVSVNEQFF; CDR3 DNA: TGTGCCTGGAGTGGTGGGAGGGTGTCAGTTAATGAGCAGTTCTTC; J gene: TRBJ2-1; V gene: TRBV30; D gene: TRBD2; clone size: .
CDR3 protein: CASRSQGNSPLHF; CDR3 DNA: TGTGCCAGCCGGTCCCAGGGAAATTCACCCCTCCACTTT; J gene: TRBJ1-6; V gene: TRBV3-1/TRBV3-2; D gene: .; clone size: .
CDR3 protein: CASSVGGSTGELFF; CDR3 DNA: TGCGCCAGCAGTGTAGGGGGCTCGACCGGGGAGCTGTTTTTT; J gene: TRBJ2-2; V gene: TRBV10-1; D gene: TRBD1; clone size: .
CDR3 protein: CASTTTPGLAGGREQYF; CDR3 DNA: TGTGCCAGCACCACGACCCCGGGACTAGCGGGAGGTCGGGAGCAGTACTTC; J gene: TRBJ2-7; V gene: TRBV28; D gene: TRBD2; clone size: .
CDR3 protein: CASSRLRSGGLGNEQFF; CDR3 DNA: TGTGCCAGCAGCCGCCTAAGGTCGGGGGGCCTTGGCAATGAGCAGTTCTTC; J gene: TRBJ2-1; V gene: TRBV3-1/TRBV3-2; D gene: .; clone size: .
CDR3 protein: CASSIQGLAGYTF; CDR3 DNA: TGTGCCAGTAGTATCCAGGGCCTTGCTGGCTACACCTTC; J gene: TRBJ1-2; V gene: TRBV19; D gene: .; clone size: .
CDR3 protein: CAISEGSNEKLFF; CDR3 DNA: TGTGCCATCAGTGAGGGTAGCAATGAAAAACTGTTTTTT; J gene: TRBJ1-4; V gene: TRBV10-3; D gene: .; clone size: .
CDR3 protein: CSVGRGQVETQYF; CDR3 DNA: TGCAGCGTTGGGAGGGGGCAGGTGGAGACCCAGTACTTC; J gene: TRBJ2-5; V gene: TRBV29-1; D gene: .; clone size: .
CDR3 protein: CASSLRRSGEWNEQFF; CDR3 DNA: TGTGCCAGCAGCTTACGGCGCAGCGGGGAATGGAATGAGCAGTTCTTC; J gene: TRBJ2-1; V gene: TRBV7-3; D gene: TRBD2; clone size: .
CDR3 protein: CASSPISLAGGKTQYF; CDR3 DNA: TGTGCCAGCAGCCCCATCAGTCTAGCGGGGGGGAAGACCCAGTACTTC; J gene: TRBJ2-5; V gene: TRBV7-6; D gene: TRBD2; clone size: .
CDR3 protein: CASSLTPAGAYTDTQYF; CDR3 DNA: TGTGCCAGCAGCCTAACCCCTGCAGGGGCCTACACAGATACGCAGTATTTT; J gene: TRBJ2-3; V gene: TRBV7-9; D gene: .; clone size: .
CDR3 protein: CASGPYTGNTEAFF; CDR3 DNA: TGCGCCAGCGGGCCTTATACAGGGAACACTGAAGCTTTCTTT; J gene: TRBJ1-1; V gene: TRBV5-1; D gene: .; clone size: .
CDR3 protein: CASSQGGGQPQHF; CDR3 DNA: TGTGCCAGCAGTCAGGGAGGAGGTCAGCCCCAGCATTTT; J gene: TRBJ1-5; V gene: TRBV25-1; D gene: .; clone size: .
CDR3 protein: CAWSPGGFAQPQHF; CDR3 DNA: TGTGCCTGGAGCCCTGGGGGGTTTGCTCAGCCCCAGCATTTT; J gene: TRBJ1-5; V gene: TRBV30; D gene: .; clone size: .
CDR3 protein: CAEGDGYTF; CDR3 DNA: TGTGCCGAGGGGGATGGCTACACCTTC; J gene: TRBJ1-2; V gene: TRBV25-1; D gene: .; clone size: once
CDR3 protein: CASSPDRRTGVGYTF; CDR3 DNA: TGCGCCAGCAGCCCGGACCGTAGGACAGGGGTAGGCTACACCTTC; J gene: TRBJ1-2; V gene: TRBV5-1; D gene: TRBD1; clone size: .
CDR3 protein: CAISESSSGRTNTGELFF; CDR3 DNA: TGTGCCATCAGTGAGTCGTCTAGCGGCCGAACTAACACCGGGGAGCTGTTTTTT; J gene: TRBJ2-2; V gene: TRBV10-3; D gene: TRBD2; clone size: few
CDR3 protein: CASSPSGGRGEQYF; CDR3 DNA: TGTGCCAGCAGCCCCTCAGGGGGGAGAGGCGAGCAGTACTTC; J gene: TRBJ2-7; V gene: TRBV4-2; D gene: .; clone size: once